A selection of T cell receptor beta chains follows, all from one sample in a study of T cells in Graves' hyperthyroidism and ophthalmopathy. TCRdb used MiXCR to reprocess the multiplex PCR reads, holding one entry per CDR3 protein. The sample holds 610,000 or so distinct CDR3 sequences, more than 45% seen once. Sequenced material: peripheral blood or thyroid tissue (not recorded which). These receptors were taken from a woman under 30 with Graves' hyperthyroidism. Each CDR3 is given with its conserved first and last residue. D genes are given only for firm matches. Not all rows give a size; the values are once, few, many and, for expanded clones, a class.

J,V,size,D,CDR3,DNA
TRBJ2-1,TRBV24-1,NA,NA,CATSDPRYNEQLF,TGTGCCACCAGTGATCCTAGATACAATGAGCAGCTCTTC
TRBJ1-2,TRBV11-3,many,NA,CASSRTRSGYTF,TGTGCCAGCAGCCGAACCCGGAGTGGCTACACCTTC
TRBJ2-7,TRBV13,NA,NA,CASSVPGPYEQYF,TGTGCCAGCAGCGTACCTGGACCATACGAGCAGTACTTC
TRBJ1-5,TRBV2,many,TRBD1,CASSVDRVNQPQHF,TGTGCCAGCAGCGTTGACAGGGTCAATCAGCCCCAGCATTTT
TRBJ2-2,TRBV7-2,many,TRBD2,CASSLTLLAGEAGELFF,TGTGCCAGCAGCTTAACCCTACTAGCGGGAGAAGCCGGGGAGCTGTTTTTT
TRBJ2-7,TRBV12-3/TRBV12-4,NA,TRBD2,CASSFSSGRGDEQYF,TGTGCCAGCAGTTTTTCTAGCGGGAGGGGCGACGAGCAGTACTTC
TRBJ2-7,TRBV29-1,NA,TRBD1,CSVAGTGVYEQYF,TGCAGCGTGGCCGGGACAGGAGTATACGAGCAGTACTTC
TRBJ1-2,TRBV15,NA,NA,CATSREGGDSYGYTF,TGTGCCACCAGCAGAGAAGGGGGAGACTCCTATGGCTACACCTTC
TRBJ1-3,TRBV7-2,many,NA,CASSLGGGNGNTIYF,TGTGCCAGCAGCTTAGGAGGGGGGAATGGAAACACCATATATTTT
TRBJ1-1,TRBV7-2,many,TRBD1,CASSLVGRDSAFF,TGTGCCAGCAGCTTAGTTGGTCGGGACAGTGCTTTCTTT
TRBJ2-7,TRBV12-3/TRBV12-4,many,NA,CASRMGQSEQYF,TGTGCCAGCAGAATGGGCCAGTCCGAGCAGTACTTC
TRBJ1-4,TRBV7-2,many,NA,CASSLGEGYGTFEKLFF,TGTGCCAGCAGCTTAGGGGAAGGCTATGGCACCTTTGAAAAACTGTTTTTT
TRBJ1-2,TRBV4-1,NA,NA,CASSPQEQDGYTF,TGCGCCAGCAGCCCCCAGGAGCAAGACGGCTACACCTTC
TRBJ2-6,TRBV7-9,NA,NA,CASGRDLSSGANVLTF,TGTGCCAGCGGCCGGGACCTTAGCTCTGGGGCCAACGTCCTGACCTTC
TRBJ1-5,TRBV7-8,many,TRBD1,CASRGDRADNQPQHF,TGTGCCAGCAGGGGGGACAGGGCGGACAATCAGCCCCAGCATTTT
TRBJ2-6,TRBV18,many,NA,CASSPYNDVLTF,TGTGCCAGCTCACCGTATAATGACGTCCTGACTTTC
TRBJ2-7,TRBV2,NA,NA,CASTEGGSGYEQYF,TGTGCCAGCACTGAGGGGGGGAGTGGATACGAGCAGTACTTC
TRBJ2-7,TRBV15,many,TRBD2,CATSRDPLAGYEQYF,TGTGCCACCAGCAGAGATCCCCTAGCGGGATACGAGCAGTACTTC
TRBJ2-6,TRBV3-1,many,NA,CASSHMGGQPSGANVLTF,TGTGCCAGCAGCCACATGGGGGGGCAGCCCTCTGGGGCCAACGTCCTGACTTTC
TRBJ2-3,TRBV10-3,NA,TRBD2,CAISEGVPTSGRVDTQYF,TGTGCCATCAGTGAGGGAGTACCAACTAGCGGGAGAGTAGATACGCAGTATTTT
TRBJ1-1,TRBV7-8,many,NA,CASSPGPGNTEAFF,TGTGCCAGCAGCCCAGGACCGGGGAACACTGAAGCTTTCTTT
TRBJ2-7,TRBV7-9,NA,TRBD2,CASSRPGGPEQYF,TGTGCCAGCAGCCGACCGGGAGGGCCGGAGCAGTACTTC